The 21 T cell receptor beta chains given below trace back to one sample, sequenced in a study of Graves' ophthalmopathy and Graves' hyperthyroidism. RNA served as the template for amplifying TCR beta CDR3 regions. First-round RT-PCR employed HTBI primers, with a second-round multiplex PCR after it. In TCRdb, the multiplex PCR reads were re-called with MiXCR into one record per CDR3 protein. The table records fewer than 600,000 distinct CDR3 sequences, 13% to 15% of them present only once. The sample consisted of blood. The receptors shown here come from a woman aged 25-40 years with Graves' ophthalmopathy.

This clonotype was detected many times. This chain links TRBV15 with TRBJ1-1, with D hard to call. This CDR3 spans 13 amino acids. Germline values: CDR1 LNHNV, CDR2 YYDKDF (reference sequence). Trimming stripped 4 bases from V and 0 bases from J, with 6 bases between. The CDR3 DNA reads as TGTGCCACCAGCACCACACTGAACACTGAAGCTTTCTTT. This encodes CATSTTLNTEAFF.

The chain combines TRBV20-1 with TRBJ2-6; tentatively, D is TRBD2 (5 bases). The CDR3 contains 13 residues. The germline V and J ends were trimmed by 5 bases and 1 base, with 6 bases remaining between them. Germline V lookup: CDR1 DFQATT, CDR2 SNEGSKA (reference sequence). CDR3 DNA sequence: TGCAGTGCTTGGGAGTCTGGGGCCAACGTCCTGACTTTC. Its protein product is CSAWESGANVLTF.

In its sample, this clonotype was seen many times. The genes are TRBV20-1 and TRBJ1-1; D is possibly TRBD1 (6 bases). Germline V gives CDR1 DFQATT, CDR2 SNEGSKA (reference sequence). The CDR3 contains 14 residues. V lost 3 bases and J lost 2, with 13 bases in between. The CDR3 DNA reads TGCAGTGCTAGCAAATGGACAGAAAACACTGAAGCTTTCTTT. Translated: CSASKWTENTEAFF.

V gene TRBV5-1 combines with J gene TRBJ2-7, with 11 nucleotides matching TRBD1. The CDR3 length is 15 residues. The J segment lost 2 bases and the V segment lost 3 bases, leaving 4 bases of the junction unmatched. Looked up from germline, CDR1 is SGHRS and CDR2 is YFSETQ. The CDR3 loop is CASSSGTGGPYEQYF. The CDR3 coding sequence is TGCGCCAGCAGCTCCGGGACAGGGGGTCCCTACGAGCAGTACTTC.

This clonotype was detected ten times or more. The rearrangement uses TRBV27 and TRBJ1-2; a weak D match, TRBD1 (6 bases). CDR3 length: 13 amino acids. Per the germline V gene, CDR1 is MNHEY and CDR2 is SMNVEV (reference sequence). Deletions cut 6 bases from V and 4 bases from J, with 12 bases between. The CDR3 nucleotides are TGTGCCAGCAGCGACAGGTTTTCCTATGGCTACACCTTC. It yields the protein CASSDRFSYGYTF.

Many counts were recorded for this clonotype. The J gene is TRBJ2-2, the V gene TRBV20-1; no reliable D call. Trimming took 2 bases from V and 0 from J, leaving 4 bases between them. Looked up from germline, CDR1 is DFQATT and CDR2 is SNEGSKA (reference sequence). The CDR3 is 13 amino acids. CDR3 loop: CSARTPNTGELFF. The CDR3 nucleotides are TGCAGTGCTAGAACACCGAACACCGGGGAGCTGTTTTTT.

At least ten counts were recorded for this clonotype. The CDR3, as DNA: TGTGCCAGCAGTCTGACAGGGTTCTCTGGGGCCAACGTCCTGACTTTC. It translates to CASSLTGFSGANVLTF. The chain is built from TRBV6-1 and TRBJ2-6, with 7 nucleotides matching TRBD1. With 5 bases clipped from V and 0 bases from J, the junction kept 4 bases outside the gene matches. CDR3 length equals 16 residues. Germline V gene data show CDR1 as MNHNS and CDR2 as SASEGT.

At least ten counts were recorded for this clonotype. The rearrangement links TRBV12-3 or TRBV12-4 to TRBJ1-5; weak D call: TRBD1 (6 bases). The CDR3 length is 13 residues. Trimming removed 2 bases from V and 6 bases from J, with 8 bases in between. The CDR3 region has the DNA TGTGCCAGCAGTTTAAAAGGGGGTCAGCCCCAGCATTTT. Protein: CASSLKGGQPQHF.

In this sample, this clonotype turned up a few times. The genes are TRBV20-1 and TRBJ2-5; 8 bases are shared with TRBD2. Germline V lookup: CDR1 DFQATT, CDR2 SNEGSKA (reference sequence). V dropped 8 bases and J dropped 2; count of bases not matched to a gene: 13. The CDR3 spans 15 residues. The CDR3 nucleotides read TGCAGTACCAAGGGTGGTAGCGGGGTTCAAGAGACCCAGTACTTC. Its translation is CSTKGGSGVQETQYF.

In this sample, this clonotype turned up many times. This sequence joins TRBV28 and TRBJ2-7; possible D gene TRBD1, 6 bases. CDR1 is MDHEN, CDR2 SYDVKM, per germline. The CDR3 extends over 15 amino acids. Trimming left V 5 bases short and J 3 bases short, with 17 bases between. Here the CDR3 reads CASSPGQQTSYEQYF. CDR3 sequence (DNA): TGTGCCAGCAGTCCTGGACAGCAGACGAGCTACGAGCAGTACTTC.

This clonotype was counted between two and nine times. The CDR3 DNA reads TGTGCCAGCAGCTCACCTGGGACAGGCATCCAGTACTTC. It yields the protein CASSSPGTGIQYF. The gene calls are TRBV11-3 and TRBJ2-5, with 8 bases lining up with TRBD1. Germline assignment: CDR1 SGHNT and CDR2 YENEEA. Germline trimming cut 4 bases from V and 10 bases from J; bases unmatched to any gene: 8. The CDR3 spans 13 residues.

This clonotype was observed many times. The V gene is TRBV11-2, the J gene TRBJ1-1; D is undetermined. The V gene's germline CDR1 is SGHAT and CDR2 FQNNGV. The CDR3 has 13 residues. V was shortened by 6 bases and J by 0 bases, with 8 bases between the two germline ends. The CDR3 spells CASRRTMNTEAFF. In nucleotides, the CDR3 is TGTGCCAGCAGGCGAACCATGAACACTGAAGCTTTCTTT.

Ten or more counts support this clonotype. The rearrangement uses TRBV18 and TRBJ2-4; D could derive from TRBD1 or TRBD2 (5 bases each). CDR3 length: 12 residues. Germline lookup yields CDR1 KGHSH and CDR2 LQKENI. Trimming pared 8 bases from V and 5 bases from J, leaving 10 bases between. CDR3 in DNA: TGTGCCAGCCGAGGGGTCGAAAACATTCAGTACTTC. It translates to CASRGVENIQYF.

This clonotype appeared many times. The chain joins TRBV6-5 to TRBJ1-6; tentative D call: TRBD1 (5 bases). The CDR3 is made up of 15 amino acids. Germline V gene lookup returns CDR1 MNHEY and CDR2 SVGAGI. With 3 bases removed from V and 8 bases from J, the gap between germline ends came to 14 bases. The CDR3 coding sequence is TGTGCCAGCAGTTATCGAGGGGCGAGGGATTCACCCCTCCACTTT. As protein: CASSYRGARDSPLHF.

This clonotype was seen more than once but under ten times. The chain couples TRBV30 to TRBJ2-2; the D gene is possibly TRBD1 (5 bases). V lost 3 bases and J 6 bases, leaving 17 bases between the germline ends. Germline CDR1 GTSNPN, CDR2 SVGIG (reference sequence). This CDR3 contains 15 residues. CDR3 amino acids: CAWRGPGFGPGELFF. As DNA, the CDR3 is TGTGCCTGGAGGGGGCCGGGTTTCGGGCCCGGGGAGCTGTTTTTT.

This clonotype has ten or more counts. J is TRBJ2-7 and V is TRBV5-5; 7 bases agree with TRBD1. V shed 3 bases, J shed 0 bases, and the junction held 6 bases outside the gene matches. The CDR3 runs 15 residues. Germline CDR1 is SGHKS and CDR2 is YYEKEE (reference sequence). For the CDR3, the DNA is TGTGCCAGCAGCTATAGGGACAGCCACTCCTACGAGCAGTACTTC. Translating it yields CASSYRDSHSYEQYF.

This clonotype was seen many times. This rearrangement joins TRBV10-3 to TRBJ1-5; TRBD1 might be the D (5 bases). V was shortened by 10 bases and J by 2 bases, with 18 bases between the two germline ends. The CDR3 length is 15 residues. Per the germline V gene, CDR1 is ENHRY and CDR2 is SYGVKD. The CDR3 loop is CATSGKGGGNQPQHF. CDR3 in DNA: TGTGCCACCTCAGGGAAGGGAGGAGGCAATCAGCCCCAGCATTTT.

This clonotype has at least ten counts. A read error may explain this, as a much larger clone is one base away. This sequence joins TRBV28 and TRBJ2-2; tentative D call: TRBD1 (6 bases). Germline CDR1 MDHEN, CDR2 SYDVKM. The V and J ends lost 10 bases and 1 base respectively, with 13 bases between them. The CDR3 covers 14 residues. The CDR3 DNA reads as TGTGCCAACCGAAAGACAGGGAACACCGGGGAGCTGTTTTTT. Its translation: CANRKTGNTGELFF.

The sample holds many counts of this clonotype. This chain connects TRBV6-5 to TRBJ1-5, with D hard to call. Germline V gives CDR1 MNHEY, CDR2 SVGAGI. V lost 0 bases and J lost 8, with 14 bases in between. The CDR3 is made up of 15 amino acids. CDR3 DNA: TGTGCCAGCAGTTACTCGAGCAGGCCCTGGGAGCCCCAGCATTTT. It specifies CASSYSSRPWEPQHF.

This clonotype occurred many times. The V gene is TRBV30, the J gene TRBJ1-1; D gene unclear. Trimming took off 0 bases at V and 4 bases at J, with 9 bases between the two ends. Germline CDR1 is GTSNPN and CDR2 is SVGIG (reference sequence). The CDR3 has 13 residues. The CDR3 bases are TGTGCCTGGAGTGTATCGGATGGCACTGAAGCTTTCTTT. Encoded protein: CAWSVSDGTEAFF.

Note on this clonotype: A read error may explain this, as a much larger clone is one base away. This rearrangement joins TRBV5-4 to TRBJ1-5; D unresolved. This CDR3 is 14 amino acids long. The germline V gene encodes CDR1 SGHNT and CDR2 YYREEE (reference sequence). Trimming removed 4 bases at V and 4 bases at J, with 12 bases between. CDR3: CASSPVLENQPQHF. The CDR3 nucleotides read TGTGCCAGCAGCCCGGTCCTGGAGAATCAGCCCCAGCATTTT. Complete variable domain (other parts from reference TRBV5-4 and TRBJ1-5): ETGVTQSPTHLIKTRGQQVTLRCSSQSGHNTVSWYQQALGQGPQFIFQYYREEENGRGNFPPRFSGLQFPNYSSELNVNALELDDSALYLCASSPVLENQPQHFGDGTRLSIL.